The source of this TCR beta chain is a study of blood T cells in healthy people across ages. Then a second PCR, running roughly 6 to 12 cycles, was carried out with a sample-barcoded 5' primer and a J-beta primer mix. A template-switch adaptor containing 12 random nucleotides labeled each cDNA molecule. MiXCR, applied by TCRdb to the 5' RACE reads, yields one record per CDR3 protein. The sample carries roughly 680,000 distinct CDR3 sequences, approximately 21% recorded once. The germline V and J ends were trimmed by 5 bases and 9 bases, with 11 bases remaining between them. Germline assignment: CDR1 SEHNR and CDR2 FQNEAQ (reference sequence). The CDR3 loop spans 12 amino acids.

This sequence was found in a man between 65 and 85 years old in good health. Material for sequencing was blood. The V gene is TRBV7-9, the J gene TRBJ2-1; no reliable D call. The CDR3, as DNA: TGTGCCAGCAGCCTAAGTAACGGTGAGCAGTTCTTC. The encoded protein is CASSLSNGEQFF.